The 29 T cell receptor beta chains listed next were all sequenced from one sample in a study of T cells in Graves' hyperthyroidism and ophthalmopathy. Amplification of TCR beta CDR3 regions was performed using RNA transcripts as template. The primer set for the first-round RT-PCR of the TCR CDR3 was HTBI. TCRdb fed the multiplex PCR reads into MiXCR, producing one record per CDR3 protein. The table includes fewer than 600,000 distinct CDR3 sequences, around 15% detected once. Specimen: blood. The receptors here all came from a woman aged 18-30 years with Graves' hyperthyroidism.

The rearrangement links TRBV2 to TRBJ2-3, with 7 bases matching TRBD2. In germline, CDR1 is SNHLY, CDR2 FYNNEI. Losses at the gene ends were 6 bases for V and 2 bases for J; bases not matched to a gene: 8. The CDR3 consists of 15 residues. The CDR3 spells CASRALADLTDTQYF. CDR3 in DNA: TGTGCCAGCAGAGCCCTAGCGGACCTCACAGATACGCAGTATTTT.

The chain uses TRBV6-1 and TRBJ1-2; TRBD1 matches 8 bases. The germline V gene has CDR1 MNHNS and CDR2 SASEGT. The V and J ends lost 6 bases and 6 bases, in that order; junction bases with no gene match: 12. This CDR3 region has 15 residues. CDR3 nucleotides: TGTGCCAGCAGCGCCGACAGGGGATGGAAGAATGGCTACACCTTC. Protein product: CASSADRGWKNGYTF.

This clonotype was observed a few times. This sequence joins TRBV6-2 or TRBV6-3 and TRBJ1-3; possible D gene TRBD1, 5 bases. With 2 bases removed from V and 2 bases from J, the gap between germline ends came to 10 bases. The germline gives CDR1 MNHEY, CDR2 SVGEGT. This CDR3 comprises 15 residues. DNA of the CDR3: TGTGCCAGCAGTTACCTACGGGACCCTGGAAACACCATATATTTT. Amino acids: CASSYLRDPGNTIYF.

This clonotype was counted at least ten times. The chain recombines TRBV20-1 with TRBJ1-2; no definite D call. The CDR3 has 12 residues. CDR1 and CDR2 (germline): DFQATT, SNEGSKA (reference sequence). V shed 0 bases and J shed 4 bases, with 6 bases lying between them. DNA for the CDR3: TGCAGTGCTAGAGAGGACCTCTATGGCTACACCTTC. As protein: CSAREDLYGYTF.

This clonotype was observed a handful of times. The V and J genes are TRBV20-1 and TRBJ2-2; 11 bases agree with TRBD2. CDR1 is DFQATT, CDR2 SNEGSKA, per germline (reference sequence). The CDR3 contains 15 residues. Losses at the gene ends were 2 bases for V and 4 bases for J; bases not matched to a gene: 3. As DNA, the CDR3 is TGCAGTGCTAGACCCCTAGCGGGAGGCACCGGGGAGCTGTTTTTT. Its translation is CSARPLAGGTGELFF.

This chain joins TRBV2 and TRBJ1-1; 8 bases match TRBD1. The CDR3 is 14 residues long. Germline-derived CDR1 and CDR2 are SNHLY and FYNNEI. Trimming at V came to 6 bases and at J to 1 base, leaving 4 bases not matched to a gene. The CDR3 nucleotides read TGTGCCAGCAGACAGGGGACAGGGAACACTGAAGCTTTCTTT. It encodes CASRQGTGNTEAFF. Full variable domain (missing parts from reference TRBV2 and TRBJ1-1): EPEVTQTPSHQVTQMGQEVILRCVPISNHLYFYWYRQILGQKVEFLVSFYNNEISEKSEIFDDQFSVERPDGSNFTLKIRSTKLEDSAMYFCASRQGTGNTEAFFGQGTRLTVV.

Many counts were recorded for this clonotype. CDR3 in amino acids: CASSPGGVRYEQYF. In DNA form, the CDR3 reads TGTGCCAGCAGTCCTGGGGGGGTACGATACGAGCAGTACTTC. This chain uses TRBV12-3 or TRBV12-4 with TRBJ2-7; TRBD2 matches at 7 bases. This CDR3 region has 14 residues. V dropped 5 bases and J dropped 4; count of bases not matched to a gene: 8.

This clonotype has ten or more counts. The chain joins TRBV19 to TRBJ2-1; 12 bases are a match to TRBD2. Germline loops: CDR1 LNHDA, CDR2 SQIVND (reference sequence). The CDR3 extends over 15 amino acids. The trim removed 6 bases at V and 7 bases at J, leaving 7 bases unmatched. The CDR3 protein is CASSYRTSGKNEQFF. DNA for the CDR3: TGTGCCAGTAGCTACCGGACTAGCGGGAAAAATGAGCAGTTCTTC.

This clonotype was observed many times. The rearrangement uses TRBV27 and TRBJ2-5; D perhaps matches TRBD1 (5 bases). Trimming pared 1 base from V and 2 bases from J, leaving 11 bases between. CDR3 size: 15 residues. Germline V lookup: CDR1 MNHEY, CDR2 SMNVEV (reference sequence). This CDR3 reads CASSLFRAGQETQYF. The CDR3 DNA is TGTGCCAGCAGTTTATTCAGGGCAGGGCAAGAGACCCAGTACTTC.

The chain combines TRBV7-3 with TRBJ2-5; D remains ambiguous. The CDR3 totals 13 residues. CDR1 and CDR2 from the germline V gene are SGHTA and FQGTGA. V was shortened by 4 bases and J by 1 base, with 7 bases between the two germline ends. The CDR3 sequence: CASSSGAQETQYF. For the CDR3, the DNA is TGTGCCAGCAGCTCCGGAGCCCAAGAGACCCAGTACTTC.

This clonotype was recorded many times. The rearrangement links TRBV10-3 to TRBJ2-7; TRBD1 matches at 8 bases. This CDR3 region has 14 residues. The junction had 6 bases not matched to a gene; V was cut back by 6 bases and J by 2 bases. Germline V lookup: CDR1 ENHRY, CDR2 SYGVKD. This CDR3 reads CAISPGTGTYEQYF. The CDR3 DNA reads TGTGCCATCAGCCCTGGGACAGGTACCTACGAGCAGTACTTC.

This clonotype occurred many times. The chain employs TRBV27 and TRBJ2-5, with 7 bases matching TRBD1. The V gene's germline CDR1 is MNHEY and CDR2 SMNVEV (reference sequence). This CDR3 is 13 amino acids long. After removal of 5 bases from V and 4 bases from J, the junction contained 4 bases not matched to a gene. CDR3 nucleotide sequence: TGTGCCAGCAGTAGTGAGGGGGCAGAGACCCAGTACTTC. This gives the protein CASSSEGAETQYF.

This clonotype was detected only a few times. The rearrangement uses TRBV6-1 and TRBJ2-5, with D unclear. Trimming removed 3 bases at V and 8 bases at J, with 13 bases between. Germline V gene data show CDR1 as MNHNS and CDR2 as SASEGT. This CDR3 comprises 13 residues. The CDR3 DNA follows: TGTGCCAGCAGTGAGGACCCAATTGGTACCCAGTACTTC. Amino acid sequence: CASSEDPIGTQYF.

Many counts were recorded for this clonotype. The CDR3 nucleotides read TGTGCCAGCAGACATATCAATCCTGAGAAGGGTGAGCAGTTCTTC. Translation gives CASRHINPEKGEQFF. The V gene is TRBV12-3 or TRBV12-4, the J gene TRBJ2-1; D gene uncertain. V shed 6 bases and J shed 9 bases, with 21 bases lying between them. This CDR3 has 15 amino acids.

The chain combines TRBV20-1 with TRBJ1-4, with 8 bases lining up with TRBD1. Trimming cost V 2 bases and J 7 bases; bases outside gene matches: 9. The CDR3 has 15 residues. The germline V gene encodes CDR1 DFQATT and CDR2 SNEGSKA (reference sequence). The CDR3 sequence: CSARHEAGGGEKLFF. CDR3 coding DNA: TGCAGTGCTAGACATGAAGCAGGGGGCGGTGAAAAACTGTTTTTT.

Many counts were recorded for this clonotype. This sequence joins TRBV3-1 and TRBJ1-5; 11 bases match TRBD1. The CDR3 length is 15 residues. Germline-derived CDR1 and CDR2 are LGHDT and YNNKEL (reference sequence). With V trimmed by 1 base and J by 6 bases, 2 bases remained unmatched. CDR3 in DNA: TGTGCCAGCAGCCAAGGGGGACAGGGGGGTCAGCCCCAGCATTTT. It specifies CASSQGGQGGQPQHF.

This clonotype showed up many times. CDR3 loop: CASSEKRTVYGYTF. The CDR3 DNA follows: TGTGCCAGCAGTGAAAAAAGGACAGTCTATGGCTACACCTTC. The rearrangement uses TRBV2 and TRBJ1-2; a possible D gene is TRBD1 (6 bases). With 2 bases removed from V and 4 bases from J, the gap between germline ends came to 11 bases. The length of the CDR3 is 14 residues. CDR1 and CDR2 from the germline V gene are SNHLY and FYNNEI.

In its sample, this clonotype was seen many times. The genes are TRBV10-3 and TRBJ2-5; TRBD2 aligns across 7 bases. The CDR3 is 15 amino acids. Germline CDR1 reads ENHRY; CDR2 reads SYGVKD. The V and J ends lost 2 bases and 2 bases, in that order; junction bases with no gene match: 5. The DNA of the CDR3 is TGTGCCATCAGTGAGGAGGGACTACGTCAAGAGACCCAGTACTTC. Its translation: CAISEEGLRQETQYF.

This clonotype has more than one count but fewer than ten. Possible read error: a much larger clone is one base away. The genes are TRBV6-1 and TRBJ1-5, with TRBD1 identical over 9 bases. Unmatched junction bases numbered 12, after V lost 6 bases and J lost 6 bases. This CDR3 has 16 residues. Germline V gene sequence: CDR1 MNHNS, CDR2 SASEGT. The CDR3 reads CASSPVTGGEIQPQHF. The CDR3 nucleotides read TGTGCCAGCAGCCCAGTGACAGGGGGAGAGATTCAGCCCCAGCATTTT.

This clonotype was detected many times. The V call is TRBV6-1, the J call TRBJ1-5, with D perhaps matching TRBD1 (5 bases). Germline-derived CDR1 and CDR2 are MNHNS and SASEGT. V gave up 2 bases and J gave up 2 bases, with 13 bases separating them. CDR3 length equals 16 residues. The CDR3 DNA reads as TGTGCCAGCAGTGAAAGGGGCAGCTCCCGCAATCAGCCCCAGCATTTT. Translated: CASSERGSSRNQPQHF.

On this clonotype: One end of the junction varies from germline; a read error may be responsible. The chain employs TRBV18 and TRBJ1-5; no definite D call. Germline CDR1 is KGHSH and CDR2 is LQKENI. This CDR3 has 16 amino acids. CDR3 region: CASSPPGSYSNQPQHF. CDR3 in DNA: TGTGCCAGCTCCCCACCGGGGAGTTATAGCAATCAGCCCCAGCATTTT. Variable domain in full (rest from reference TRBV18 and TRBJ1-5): NAGVMQNPRHLVRRRGQEARLRCSPMKGHSHVYWYRQLPEEGLKFMVYLQKENIIDESGMPKERFSAEFPKEGPSILRIQQVVRGDSAAYFCASSPPGSYSNQPQHFGDGTRLSIL.

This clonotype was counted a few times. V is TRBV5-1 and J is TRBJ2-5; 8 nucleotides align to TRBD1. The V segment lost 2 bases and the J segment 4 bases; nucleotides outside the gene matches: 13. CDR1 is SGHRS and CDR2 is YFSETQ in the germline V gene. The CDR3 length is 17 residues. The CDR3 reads CASSLAPAPGTGETQYF. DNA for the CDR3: TGCGCCAGCAGCTTAGCGCCCGCCCCCGGGACAGGAGAGACCCAGTACTTC. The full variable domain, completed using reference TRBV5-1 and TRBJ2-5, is KAGVTQTPRYLIKTRGQQVTLSCSPISGHRSVSWYQQTPGQGLQFLFEYFSETQRNKGNFPGRFSGRQFSNSRSEMNVSTLELGDSALYLCASSLAPAPGTGETQYFGPGTRLLVL.

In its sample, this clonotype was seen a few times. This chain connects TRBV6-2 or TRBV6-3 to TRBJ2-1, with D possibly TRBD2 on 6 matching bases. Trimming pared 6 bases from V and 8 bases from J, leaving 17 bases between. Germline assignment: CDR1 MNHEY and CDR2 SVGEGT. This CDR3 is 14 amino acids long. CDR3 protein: CASSQRMGGDEQFF. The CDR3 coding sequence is TGTGCCAGCAGCCAAAGGATGGGGGGTGATGAGCAGTTCTTC.

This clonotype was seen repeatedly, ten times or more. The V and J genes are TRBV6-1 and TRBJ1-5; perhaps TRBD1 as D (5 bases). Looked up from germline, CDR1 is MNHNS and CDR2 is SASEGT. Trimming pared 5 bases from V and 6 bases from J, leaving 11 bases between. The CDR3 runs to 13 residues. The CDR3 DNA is TGTGCCAGCAGTTCAGGGAGAACTCAGCCCCAGCATTTT. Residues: CASSSGRTQPQHF.

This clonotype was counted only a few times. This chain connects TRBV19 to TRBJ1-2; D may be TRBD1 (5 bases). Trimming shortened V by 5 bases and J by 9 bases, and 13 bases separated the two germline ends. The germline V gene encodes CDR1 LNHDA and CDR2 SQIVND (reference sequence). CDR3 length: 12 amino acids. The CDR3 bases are TGTGCCAGTAGTCCGAGGACAAGGAGCTACACCTTC. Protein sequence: CASSPRTRSYTF.

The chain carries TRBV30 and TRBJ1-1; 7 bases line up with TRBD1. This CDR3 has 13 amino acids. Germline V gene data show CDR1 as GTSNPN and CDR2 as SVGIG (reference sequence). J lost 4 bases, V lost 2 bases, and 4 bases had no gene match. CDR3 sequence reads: CAWSRGRSTEAFF. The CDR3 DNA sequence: TGTGCCTGGAGTAGGGGGCGGTCCACTGAAGCTTTCTTT.

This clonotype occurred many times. The CDR3 protein is CASSRSRLNQPQHF. As DNA, the CDR3 is TGTGCCAGCAGTCGGTCCCGTCTCAATCAGCCCCAGCATTTT. The chain combines TRBV12-3 or TRBV12-4 with TRBJ1-5, with D unclear. This CDR3 is built from 14 residues. Trimming cost V 5 bases and J 3 bases, with 11 bases left between them.

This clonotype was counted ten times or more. DNA for the CDR3: TGTGCCACCAGTGACCAGAGGGTAGCGGGAGCCCGCAATGAGCAGTTCTTC. This sequence encodes CATSDQRVAGARNEQFF. V usage is TRBV24-1 and J usage is TRBJ2-1, with TRBD2 matching 9 bases. The CDR3 spans 17 residues. V was clipped by 4 bases and J by 6 bases; unmatched bases: 12. Germline assignment: CDR1 KGHDR and CDR2 SFDVKD.

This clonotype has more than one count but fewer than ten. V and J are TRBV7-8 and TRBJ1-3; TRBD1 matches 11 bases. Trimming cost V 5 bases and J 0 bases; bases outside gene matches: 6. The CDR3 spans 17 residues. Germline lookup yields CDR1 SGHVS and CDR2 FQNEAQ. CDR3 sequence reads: CASSPTGTGGSGNTIYF. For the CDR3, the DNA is TGTGCCAGCAGCCCTACAGGGACAGGGGGCTCTGGAAACACCATATATTTT.